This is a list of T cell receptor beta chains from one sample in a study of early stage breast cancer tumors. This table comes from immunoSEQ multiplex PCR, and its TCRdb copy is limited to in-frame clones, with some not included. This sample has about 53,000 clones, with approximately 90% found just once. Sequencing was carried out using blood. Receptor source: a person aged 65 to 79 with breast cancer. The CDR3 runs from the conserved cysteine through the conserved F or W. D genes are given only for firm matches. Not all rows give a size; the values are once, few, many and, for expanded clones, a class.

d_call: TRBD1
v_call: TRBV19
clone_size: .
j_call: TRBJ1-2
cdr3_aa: CASIRTGTPNYGYTF
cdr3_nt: TGTGCCAGTATCCGGACAGGGACCCCTAACTATGGCTACACCTTC

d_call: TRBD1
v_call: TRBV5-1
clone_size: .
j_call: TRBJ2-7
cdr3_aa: CASSPGTGGTYEQYF
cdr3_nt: TGCGCCAGCAGCCCTGGGACAGGGGGGACCTACGAGCAGTACTTC

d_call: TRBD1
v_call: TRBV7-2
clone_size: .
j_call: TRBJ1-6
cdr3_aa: CASSLRDRGRNSPLHF
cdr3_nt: TGTGCCAGCAGCCTAAGGGACAGGGGGCGAAATTCACCCCTCCACTTT

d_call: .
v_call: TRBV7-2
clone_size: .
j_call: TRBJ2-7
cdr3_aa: CASNGGGYEQYF
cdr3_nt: TGTGCCAGCAATGGGGGCGGTTACGAGCAGTACTTC

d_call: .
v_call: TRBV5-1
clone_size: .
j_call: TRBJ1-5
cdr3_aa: CASSLAGGNQPQHF
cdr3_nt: TGCGCCAGCAGCTTGGCGGGGGGCAATCAGCCCCAGCATTTT

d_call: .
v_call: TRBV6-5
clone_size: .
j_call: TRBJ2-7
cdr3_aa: CASSYTQGFGIGEQYF
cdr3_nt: TGTGCCAGCAGTTACACCCAGGGGTTCGGGATTGGCGAGCAGTACTTC

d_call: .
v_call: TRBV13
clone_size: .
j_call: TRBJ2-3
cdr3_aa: CASTPRGSTTDTQYF
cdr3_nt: TGTGCCAGCACCCCCCGGGGTAGTACCACAGATACGCAGTATTTT

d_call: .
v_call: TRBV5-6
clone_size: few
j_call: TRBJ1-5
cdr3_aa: CASSLGQNLNQPQHF
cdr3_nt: TGTGCCAGCAGCTTGGGACAGAACCTTAATCAGCCCCAGCATTTT

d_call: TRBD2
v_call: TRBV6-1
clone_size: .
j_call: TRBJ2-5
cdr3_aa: CASRSGGTEETQYF
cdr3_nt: TGTGCCAGCAGATCGGGGGGAACGGAGGAGACCCAGTACTTC

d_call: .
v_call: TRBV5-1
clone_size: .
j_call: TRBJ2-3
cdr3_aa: CASRIEVTDTQYF
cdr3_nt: TGCGCCAGCAGAATAGAAGTCACAGATACGCAGTATTTT

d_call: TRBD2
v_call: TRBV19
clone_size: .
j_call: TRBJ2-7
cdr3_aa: CATGWRELGEQYF
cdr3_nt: TGTGCCACCGGCTGGCGGGAGCTAGGCGAGCAGTACTTC

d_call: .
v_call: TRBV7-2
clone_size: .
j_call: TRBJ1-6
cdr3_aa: CASSLEQINSPLHF
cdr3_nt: TGTGCCAGCAGCTTGGAACAGATCAATTCACCCCTCCACTTT

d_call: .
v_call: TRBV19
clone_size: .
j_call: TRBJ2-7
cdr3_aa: CASSTTDSPYEQYF
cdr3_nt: TGTGCCAGTAGTACGACGGACAGCCCCTACGAGCAGTACTTC

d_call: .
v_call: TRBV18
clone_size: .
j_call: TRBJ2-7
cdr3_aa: CASSEQNEQYF
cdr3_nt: TGTGCCAGCTCGGAACAGAACGAGCAGTACTTC

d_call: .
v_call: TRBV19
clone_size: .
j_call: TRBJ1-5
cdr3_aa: CASSRYSGPQHF
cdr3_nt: TGTGCCAGTAGCAGATATTCGGGGCCCCAGCATTTT

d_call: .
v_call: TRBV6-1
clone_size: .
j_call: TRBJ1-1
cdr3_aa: CASSEGQGGVNTEAFF
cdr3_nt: TGTGCCAGCAGTGAAGGGCAGGGAGGGGTGAACACTGAAGCTTTCTTT

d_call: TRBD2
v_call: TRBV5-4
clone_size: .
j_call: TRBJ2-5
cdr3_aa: CASSLESGGARETQYF
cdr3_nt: TGTGCCAGCAGCTTGGAGAGCGGGGGGGCGCGGGAGACCCAGTACTTC

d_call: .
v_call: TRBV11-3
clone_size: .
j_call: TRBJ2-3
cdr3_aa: CASSSRLGAADTQYF
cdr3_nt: TGTGCCAGCAGCTCACGCTTAGGGGCCGCAGATACGCAGTATTTT

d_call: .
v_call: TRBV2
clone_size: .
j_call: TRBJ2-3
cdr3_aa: CASRSHGTGTDTQYF
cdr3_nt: TGTGCCAGCAGATCACATGGGACTGGCACCGATACGCAGTATTTT

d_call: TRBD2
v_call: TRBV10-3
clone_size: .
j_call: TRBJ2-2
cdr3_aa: CAISLAGVPNTGELFF
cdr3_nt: TGTGCCATCAGTTTAGCGGGCGTACCGAACACCGGGGAGCTGTTTTTT

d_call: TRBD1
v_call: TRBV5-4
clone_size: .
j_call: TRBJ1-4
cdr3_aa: CASSTQGAEKLFF
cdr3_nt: TGTGCCAGCAGCACACAGGGGGCGGAAAAACTGTTTTTT

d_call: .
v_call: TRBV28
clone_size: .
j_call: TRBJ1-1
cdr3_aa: CASSLLRVGAFF
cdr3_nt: TGTGCCAGCAGTTTGCTCCGGGTCGGAGCTTTCTTT

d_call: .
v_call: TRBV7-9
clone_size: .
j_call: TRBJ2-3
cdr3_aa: CASSLGSADTQYF
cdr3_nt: TGTGCCAGCAGCTTAGGGAGCGCAGATACGCAGTATTTT